These 27 T cell receptor beta chains came from one sample sequenced in a study of T cell responses to AZD1222 COVID-19 vaccine. Only in-frame clones appear in the TCRdb table, and some are missing; sequencing was by immunoSEQ multiplex PCR. The sample consists of about 130,000 clones, roughly 88% of them appearing once. The sequencing used peripheral blood, collected on day 0 of AZD1222 vaccination. These receptors all come from an adult in good health.

The rearrangement joins TRBV30 to TRBJ2-7, with 7 bases fitting TRBD2. CDR1 GTSNPN and CDR2 SVGIG come from the germline V gene (reference sequence). The CDR3 runs to 12 residues. Losses at the gene ends were 7 bases for V and 1 base for J; bases not matched to a gene: 4. The DNA for the CDR3 is TGTGCCTTAGGCGGGGGATCCTACGAGCAGTACTTC. This encodes CALGGGSYEQYF.

The chain carries TRBV30 and TRBJ1-5, with D uncertain. Trimming left V 1 base short and J 3 bases short, with 4 bases between. Germline V gene data show CDR1 as GTSNPN and CDR2 as SVGIG (reference sequence). The CDR3 runs to 12 residues. Here the CDR3 reads CAWSGVNQPQHF. The DNA of the CDR3 is TGTGCCTGGAGTGGGGTCAATCAGCCCCAGCATTTT.

V gene TRBV5-5 combines with J gene TRBJ1-2; TRBD1 agrees at 8 bases. The CDR3 is made up of 13 amino acids. V lost 4 bases, J lost 6 bases, and 5 bases stayed unmatched. CDR1 and CDR2 from the germline V gene are SGHKS and YYEKEE (reference sequence). Written as DNA, the CDR3 is TGTGCCAGCAGCCCCTGGACAGGGCATGGCTACACCTTC. It translates to CASSPWTGHGYTF.

The gene calls are TRBV2 and TRBJ1-1; 9 bases are shared with TRBD1. This CDR3 comprises 18 residues. The J segment lost 3 bases and the V segment lost 6 bases, leaving 17 bases of the junction unmatched. Germline V gene data show CDR1 as SNHLY and CDR2 as FYNNEI. CDR3 nucleotides: TGTGCCAGCAGCGTACTACGTATGTCCCGGGACAGGGACACTGAAGCTTTCTTT. It codes for CASSVLRMSRDRDTEAFF.

V usage is TRBV7-9 and J usage is TRBJ2-2, with 11 bases lining up with TRBD1. Germline CDR1 and CDR2: SEHNR and FQNEAQ (reference sequence). This CDR3 contains 17 residues. V dropped 3 bases and J dropped 7; count of bases not matched to a gene: 10. DNA of the CDR3: TGTGCCAGCAGCTTCCTCCCGGGACAGGGGGTTGGCGGGGAGCTGTTTTTT. Its protein product is CASSFLPGQGVGGELFF.

This clone turned up a few times. This rearrangement joins TRBV7-9 to TRBJ1-1; no definite D call. With 8 bases removed from V and 3 bases from J, the gap between germline ends came to 13 bases. The CDR3 length is 13 residues. Germline lookup yields CDR1 SEHNR and CDR2 FQNEAQ (reference sequence). The CDR3 nucleotides read TGTGCCAGCGGTATCCAAGAGGACACTGAAGCTTTCTTT. This sequence encodes CASGIQEDTEAFF.

The CDR3, as DNA: TGTGCCAGCAGCTTACGAAGAAGGGGACAGAGCACAGATACGCAGTATTTT. It translates to CASSLRRRGQSTDTQYF. This chain uses TRBV7-2 with TRBJ2-3, with 7 bases aligning to TRBD1. J was trimmed by 0 bases and V by 2 bases; bases with no gene match: 8. This CDR3 is built from 17 residues. From germline, CDR1 is SGHTA and CDR2 FQGNSA.

The chain joins TRBV5-6 to TRBJ1-2, with no clear D. Germline assignment: CDR1 SGHDT and CDR2 YYEEEE. This CDR3 has 13 amino acids. V lost 4 bases and J 5 bases, leaving 12 bases between the germline ends. CDR3 sequence reads: CASSEESPYGYTF. The DNA for the CDR3 is TGTGCCAGCAGCGAGGAGTCACCATATGGCTACACCTTC.

The chain employs TRBV25-1 and TRBJ1-4; D is unresolved. CDR1 and CDR2 (germline): MGHDK, SYGVNS. The V end lost 3 bases, the J end lost 10 bases, and 15 bases lay between the germline ends. The CDR3 covers 14 residues. The CDR3 DNA follows: TGTGCCAGCAGTGATAGACCGCTTATCGGAAAACTGTTTTTT. This sequence encodes CASSDRPLIGKLFF.

The chain carries TRBV19 and TRBJ2-1; 12 bases are a match to TRBD2. Looked up from germline, CDR1 is LNHDA and CDR2 is SQIVND (reference sequence). The V and J ends lost 0 bases and 9 bases, in that order; junction bases with no gene match: 9. The CDR3 is made up of 17 amino acids. CDR3 protein: CASSIERTSGEIGEQFF. CDR3 coding DNA: TGTGCCAGTAGTATAGAGCGGACTAGCGGGGAAATTGGTGAGCAGTTCTTC.

This chain links TRBV6-1 with TRBJ2-7; 9 nucleotides align to TRBD1. The germline V gene has CDR1 MNHNS and CDR2 SASEGT. The CDR3 sequence is 16 residues long. The ends lost 0 bases at V and 6 bases at J; junction bases unmatched: 9. CDR3 sequence reads: CASSEAQTGGWTEQYF. DNA for the CDR3: TGTGCCAGCAGTGAAGCTCAAACAGGGGGCTGGACCGAGCAGTACTTC.

The V gene is TRBV5-1, the J gene TRBJ1-5; 10 bases map to TRBD1. Germline CDR1 is SGHRS and CDR2 is YFSETQ. Trimming cost V 0 bases and J 2 bases; bases outside gene matches: 2. This CDR3 is built from 16 residues. CDR3 nucleotides: TGCGCCAGCAGCTTGGAAGGGACAGGGGGCAATCAGCCCCAGCATTTT. This gives the protein CASSLEGTGGNQPQHF.

This CDR3 reads CAWSLGTGSSPLHF. The DNA of the CDR3 is TGTGCCTGGAGCCTAGGGACAGGGAGTTCACCCCTCCACTTT. This chain uses TRBV30 with TRBJ1-6; 9 nucleotides line up with TRBD1. The germline V gene encodes CDR1 GTSNPN and CDR2 SVGIG (reference sequence). Trimming cost V 3 bases and J 9 bases; bases outside gene matches: 6. CDR3 length equals 14 residues.

The V and J genes are TRBV29-1 and TRBJ1-1; TRBD1 matches at 7 bases. CDR1 is SQVTM, CDR2 ANQGSEA, per germline. J gave up 8 bases and V 5 bases, and 8 bases lay outside the gene matches. The CDR3 consists of 12 residues. This chain's CDR3 is CSVTFGQVEAFF. The CDR3 DNA follows: TGCAGCGTTACCTTTGGACAGGTGGAAGCTTTCTTT.

The chain couples TRBV3-1 (or the pseudogene TRBV3-2) to TRBJ2-7; 8 bases match TRBD1. CDR3 length: 14 residues. Germline V gene sequence: CDR1 LGHDT, CDR2 YNNKEL (reference sequence). With V trimmed by 4 bases and J by 5 bases, 7 bases remained unmatched. Here the CDR3 DNA reads TGTGCCAGCAGCCGGGCCGGGACAGGCAACGAGCAGTACTTC. It encodes CASSRAGTGNEQYF.

The count of this clone is one. The rearrangement uses TRBV11-2 and TRBJ2-7; D is uncertain. The germline CDR1 and CDR2 sequences are SGHAT and FQNNGV. The CDR3 consists of 15 residues. Trimming took off 0 bases at V and 0 bases at J, with 9 bases between the two ends. CDR3 in amino acids: CASSLEQLSSYEQYF. The CDR3 DNA reads as TGTGCCAGCAGCTTAGAACAGTTGAGCTCCTACGAGCAGTACTTC.

This clone turned up a few times. The chain carries TRBV18 and TRBJ1-5; D is possibly TRBD1 (5 bases). Germline CDR1 KGHSH, CDR2 LQKENI. CDR3 length: 16 residues. The V and J ends lost 3 bases and 7 bases respectively, with 19 bases between them. In nucleotides, the CDR3 is TGTGCCAGCTCACCCAGCGCCGGGGGAAGGGGACAGCCCCAGCATTTT. This translates into CASSPSAGGRGQPQHF. The entire variable domain, with the rest obtained from reference TRBV18 and TRBJ1-5, is as follows: NAGVMQNPRHLVRRRGQEARLRCSPMKGHSHVYWYRQLPEEGLKFMVYLQKENIIDESGMPKERFSAEFPKEGPSILRIQQVVRGDSAAYFCASSPSAGGRGQPQHFGDGTRLSIL.

J is TRBJ1-2 and V is TRBV15; 7 nucleotides align to TRBD1. Per the germline V gene, CDR1 is LNHNV and CDR2 is YYDKDF (reference sequence). With V trimmed by 0 bases and J by 9 bases, 7 bases remained unmatched. The CDR3 contains 14 residues. The CDR3 here is CATSRDLNRGRYTF. The DNA for the CDR3 is TGTGCCACCAGCAGAGATTTGAACAGGGGCCGCTACACCTTC. Drawing the rest from reference TRBV15 and TRBJ1-2, the complete variable domain is DAMVIQNPRYQVTQFGKPVTLSCSQTLNHNVMYWYQQKSSQAPKLLFHYYDKDFNNEADTPDNFQSRRPNTSFCFLDIRSPGLGDTAMYLCATSRDLNRGRYTFGSGTRLTVV.

The chain couples TRBV10-3 to TRBJ1-1; D possibly corresponds to TRBD1 (5 bases). CDR1 and CDR2 from the germline V gene are ENHRY and SYGVKD. V was clipped by 6 bases and J by 8 bases, with 10 bases between them. The CDR3 covers 11 residues. CDR3: CAISQGPEAFF. The CDR3 nucleotides read TGTGCCATCAGCCAGGGACCAGAAGCTTTCTTT.

This clone is a singleton in its sample. V gene TRBV5-1 combines with J gene TRBJ2-5; D remains unclear. Germline values: CDR1 SGHRS, CDR2 YFSETQ. CDR3 length: 14 residues. V lost 0 bases to trimming and J lost 1 base, with 7 bases between them. DNA of the CDR3: TGCGCCAGCAGCTTGGTTGGCAGCCAAGAGACCCAGTACTTC. It yields the protein CASSLVGSQETQYF.

In this sample, this clone turned up a few times. The genes are TRBV2 and TRBJ1-3, with TRBD1 matching over 7 bases. With V trimmed by 6 bases and J by 4 bases, 6 bases remained unmatched. Germline CDR1 is SNHLY and CDR2 is FYNNEI. CDR3 length: 14 amino acids. The CDR3 region has the DNA TGTGCCAGCAGCGAAACGACAGGGGGAAACACCATATATTTT. Translation gives CASSETTGGNTIYF.

V usage is TRBV5-1 and J usage is TRBJ2-3, with 11 bases that match TRBD2. There are 15 residues in the CDR3. J lost 2 bases, V lost 6 bases, and 5 bases had no gene match. The germline gives CDR1 SGHRS, CDR2 YFSETQ. CDR3 coding DNA: TGCGCCAGCATGCGACTAGCGGGGAACACAGATACGCAGTATTTT. Protein product: CASMRLAGNTDTQYF.

The gene calls are TRBV10-2 and TRBJ1-1, with unresolved D. The CDR3 extends over 13 amino acids. Germline loops: CDR1 WSHSY, CDR2 SAAADI. V lost 0 bases to trimming and J lost 5 bases, with 7 bases between them. The CDR3 reads CASSESAGTEAFF. CDR3 nucleotides: TGCGCCAGCAGTGAGTCGGCGGGGACTGAAGCTTTCTTT.

The chain uses TRBV28 and TRBJ1-3; D uncertain. The CDR3 is 14 residues long. V was pared by 4 bases and J by 4 bases, with 11 bases between. The V gene's germline CDR1 is MDHEN and CDR2 SYDVKM. Here the CDR3 DNA reads TGTGCCAGCAGTTCAGGAGCGTCGGGAAACACCATATATTTT. Translation: CASSSGASGNTIYF.

The chain joins TRBV29-1 to TRBJ1-1; no reliable D call. CDR3 size: 15 residues. Trimming removed 3 bases from V and 1 base from J, with 15 bases in between. Germline V gives CDR1 SQVTM, CDR2 ANQGSEA. The CDR3 here is CSVDGPVVANTEAFF. In DNA, the CDR3 is TGCAGCGTTGATGGGCCGGTTGTCGCGAACACTGAAGCTTTCTTT.

The chain joins TRBV11-2 to TRBJ2-2, with 8 bases identical to TRBD2. The V segment lost 4 bases and the J segment 2 bases; nucleotides outside the gene matches: 9. The CDR3 consists of 17 residues. The V gene's germline CDR1 is SGHAT and CDR2 FQNNGV. For the CDR3, the DNA is TGTGCCAGCAGCTCAATTCGAAGCGGGGGAAACACCGGGGAGCTGTTTTTT. Translating it yields CASSSIRSGGNTGELFF. The variable domain in full, completed from reference TRBV11-2 and TRBJ2-2, reads EAGVAQSPRYKIIEKRQSVAFWCNPISGHATLYWYQQILGQGPKLLIQFQNNGVVDDSQLPKDRFSAERLKGVDSTLKIQPAKLEDSAVYLCASSSIRSGGNTGELFFGEGSRLTVL.

J is TRBJ1-5 and V is TRBV7-9; D unclear. The CDR3 runs to 15 residues. CDR1 is SEHNR and CDR2 is FQNEAQ in the germline V gene (reference sequence). V lost 0 bases, J lost 0 bases, and 6 bases lay in between. In nucleotides, the CDR3 is TGTGCCAGCAGCTTAGCCGGTTATAGCAATCAGCCCCAGCATTTT. Protein: CASSLAGYSNQPQHF.